Below, 26 T cell receptor beta chains from the same sample are listed, as sequenced in a study of blood T cell repertoires in COVID-19. Clones were sequenced by immunoSEQ multiplex PCR, and TCRdb holds only the in-frame ones, with some missing. The sample includes 110,000 or so clones, approximately 80% of them seen just once. Specimen: peripheral blood. Receptors originate from an older man with acute or convalescent COVID-19.

The rearrangement links TRBV24-1 to TRBJ2-7; maybe TRBD1 (5 bases). The V end lost 2 bases, the J end lost 4 bases, and 14 bases lay between the germline ends. CDR1 and CDR2 (germline): KGHDR, SFDVKD. This CDR3 is built from 15 residues. CDR3: CATSDSGRASYEQYF. CDR3 coding DNA: TGTGCCACCAGTGATTCAGGCAGGGCGTCATACGAGCAGTACTTC.

As regards this clone: One end of the junction varies from germline; a read error may be responsible. The V gene is TRBV7-7, the J gene TRBJ2-5; TRBD2 matches 8 bases. The CDR3 is made up of 15 amino acids. Germline V gives CDR1 SSHAT, CDR2 FNYEAQ (reference sequence). The CDR3 bases are TGTGCTAGCAGCCGATTCGGACTAGCTCGAGAGACCCAGTACTTC. Amino acids: CASSRFGLARETQYF.

This chain links TRBV5-1 with TRBJ1-4; D perhaps matches TRBD1 (5 bases). Germline V lookup: CDR1 SGHRS, CDR2 YFSETQ. Trimming shortened V by 0 bases and J by 5 bases, and 8 bases separated the two germline ends. There are 14 residues in the CDR3. Here the CDR3 DNA reads TGCGCCAGCAGCTTGGGACAGCCAAATGAAAAACTGTTTTTT. Protein sequence: CASSLGQPNEKLFF.

The chain joins TRBV5-1 to TRBJ1-3; 9 bases are shared with TRBD1. The junction had 13 bases not matched to a gene; V was cut back by 4 bases and J by 2 bases. The CDR3 runs 18 residues. Germline V gives CDR1 SGHRS, CDR2 YFSETQ. In nucleotides, the CDR3 is TGCGCCAGCAGCCCCCGCCCGGGACAGGGATTTACTGGAAACACCATATATTTT. It is translated as CASSPRPGQGFTGNTIYF.

This chain joins TRBV5-4 and TRBJ2-3, with D tentatively TRBD1 (6 bases). This CDR3 spans 14 amino acids. The V gene's germline CDR1 is SGHNT and CDR2 YYREEE (reference sequence). The ends were cut back, 4 bases at V and 4 bases at J, with 13 bases in the middle. In DNA form, the CDR3 reads TGTGCCAGCAGCAACCGCAGGGGCGCAGATACGCAGTATTTT. It specifies CASSNRRGADTQYF.

The sample holds a few counts of this clone. CDR3 region: CASSRSQGGNTEAFF. Written as DNA, the CDR3 is TGTGCCAGCAGCCGGTCACAGGGGGGCAACACTGAAGCTTTCTTT. The J gene is TRBJ1-1, the V gene TRBV4-2; TRBD1 matches at 8 bases. Germline values: CDR1 LGHNA, CDR2 YNFKEQ. The ends lost 4 bases at V and 2 bases at J; junction bases unmatched: 6. The CDR3 runs 15 residues.

The genes are TRBV28 and TRBJ2-1; 8 bases agree with TRBD2. This CDR3 spans 16 amino acids. CDR1 is MDHEN and CDR2 is SYDVKM in the germline V gene. V was pared by 3 bases and J by 8 bases, with 12 bases of the junction left unmatched. The DNA of the CDR3 is TGTGCCAGCAGTTTCGGTGGGGCTAGCGGGCGGCATGAGCAGTTCTTC. Encoded protein: CASSFGGASGRHEQFF.

This clone was seen more than once but under ten times. This chain joins TRBV18 and TRBJ2-3; 10 positions match TRBD2. CDR1 is KGHSH and CDR2 is LQKENI in the germline V gene. The CDR3 totals 19 residues. J lost 2 bases, V lost 0 bases, and 11 bases had no gene match. The CDR3 loop reads CASSPPASGRLFYTDTQYF. DNA of the CDR3: TGTGCCAGCTCACCACCGGCTAGCGGGAGATTATTTTACACAGATACGCAGTATTTT. Drawing the rest from reference TRBV18 and TRBJ2-3, the complete variable domain is NAGVMQNPRHLVRRRGQEARLRCSPMKGHSHVYWYRQLPEEGLKFMVYLQKENIIDESGMPKERFSAEFPKEGPSILRIQQVVRGDSAAYFCASSPPASGRLFYTDTQYFGPGTRLTVL.

The gene calls are TRBV11-2 and TRBJ1-1; D unclear. The CDR3 totals 13 residues. V was cut by 3 bases and J by 1 base, with 6 bases left in between. Germline values: CDR1 SGHAT, CDR2 FQNNGV. The CDR3 sequence: CASSLAQNTEAFF. CDR3 in DNA: TGTGCCAGCAGCTTGGCCCAGAACACTGAAGCTTTCTTT.

This clone was observed a handful of times. The CDR3 reads CASSTRTGFDEKLFF. For the CDR3, the DNA is TGCGCCAGCAGCACCAGGACAGGGTTTGATGAAAAACTGTTTTTT. The chain is built from TRBV4-1 and TRBJ1-4, with TRBD1 identical over 8 bases. With 5 bases clipped from V and 6 bases from J, the junction kept 8 bases outside the gene matches. The CDR3 is 15 amino acids. CDR1 and CDR2 from the germline V gene are MGHRA and YSYEKL.

The chain is built from TRBV7-9 and TRBJ2-2; 12 positions match TRBD2. The CDR3 length is 17 residues. Germline CDR1 and CDR2: SEHNR and FQNEAQ (reference sequence). After removal of 5 bases from V and 8 bases from J, the junction contained 12 bases not matched to a gene. DNA for the CDR3: TGTGCCAGCAGCCCAACTAGCGGGAGGAATCAAGGAGGGGAGCTGTTTTTT. The encoded protein is CASSPTSGRNQGGELFF.

The chain joins TRBV7-9 to TRBJ2-3; D gene ambiguous. The CDR3 extends over 12 amino acids. The V end lost 0 bases, the J end lost 7 bases, and 5 bases lay between the germline ends. CDR1 is SEHNR and CDR2 is FQNEAQ in the germline V gene (reference sequence). CDR3 DNA sequence: TGTGCCAGCAGCTTAGCACTTAATACGCAGTATTTT. Translating it yields CASSLALNTQYF.

J is TRBJ1-2 and V is TRBV28; TRBD1 agrees at 9 bases. Germline V gene data show CDR1 as MDHEN and CDR2 as SYDVKM. The V and J ends lost 6 bases and 5 bases, in that order; junction bases with no gene match: 4. This CDR3 spans 13 amino acids. CDR3 residues: CASSNRGLYGYTF. The CDR3 DNA follows: TGTGCCAGCAGCAACAGGGGGCTTTATGGCTACACCTTC.

The J gene is TRBJ1-2, the V gene TRBV2, with D possibly TRBD1 on 6 matching bases. From germline, CDR1 is SNHLY and CDR2 FYNNEI. The ends were cut back, 5 bases at V and 5 bases at J, with 12 bases in the middle. This CDR3 has 13 amino acids. The CDR3: CASSPGEGYGYTF. CDR3 nucleotides: TGTGCCAGCAGTCCAGGGGAGGGGTATGGCTACACCTTC.

The rearrangement uses TRBV4-1 and TRBJ2-4; tentatively, D is TRBD2 (5 bases). V lost 0 bases to trimming and J lost 2 bases, with 11 bases between them. Germline CDR1 MGHRA, CDR2 YSYEKL. The CDR3 length is 16 residues. CDR3 sequence reads: CASSQDYRGTKNIQYF. For the CDR3, the DNA is TGCGCCAGCAGCCAAGATTATCGGGGAACCAAAAACATTCAGTACTTC.

V gene TRBV24-1 combines with J gene TRBJ2-2; 7 bases are a match to TRBD1. Germline V gene lookup returns CDR1 KGHDR and CDR2 SFDVKD. The CDR3 spans 14 residues. V gave up 7 bases and J gave up 1 base; unmatched junction bases: 2. The CDR3 bases are TGTGCCACCAGGGGGACAGAGAACACCGGGGAGCTGTTTTTT. This encodes CATRGTENTGELFF.

V usage is TRBV6-5 and J usage is TRBJ2-5; no clear D gene. Germline lookup yields CDR1 MNHEY and CDR2 SVGAGI. This CDR3 is 13 amino acids long. V was cut by 8 bases and J by 1 base, with 11 bases left in between. The CDR3 coding sequence is TGTGCCAGCGGGCCCTATGCCCAAGAGACCCAGTACTTC. This sequence encodes CASGPYAQETQYF.

V and J are TRBV19 and TRBJ2-5; D is perhaps TRBD2 (6 bases). Trimming removed 0 bases at V and 4 bases at J, with 18 bases between. Germline lookup yields CDR1 LNHDA and CDR2 SQIVND (reference sequence). This CDR3 is built from 17 residues. The CDR3 protein is CASSIDRGTPTGETQYF. The CDR3 nucleotides read TGTGCCAGTAGTATAGATCGGGGGACTCCAACGGGAGAGACCCAGTACTTC.

V and J are TRBV6-4 and TRBJ2-1, with D tentatively TRBD1 (6 bases). CDR3 length equals 13 residues. V was clipped by 2 bases and J by 11 bases, with 13 bases between them. Germline loops: CDR1 MRHNA, CDR2 SNTAGT. CDR3 residues: CASSDQPGTQQFF. In nucleotides, the CDR3 is TGTGCCAGCAGTGACCAGCCGGGGACACAGCAGTTCTTC.

The J gene is TRBJ1-4, the V gene TRBV7-8; 8 nucleotides agree with TRBD1. Germline V gene lookup returns CDR1 SGHVS and CDR2 FQNEAQ. V lost 3 bases, J lost 5 bases, and 5 bases stayed unmatched. The CDR3 is 15 residues long. CDR3 nucleotides: TGTGCCAGCAGCTTCTACAGGGGGGAAAATGAAAAACTGTTTTTT. Translation gives CASSFYRGENEKLFF.

This clone was seen many times. Distinct nucleotide sequences in the sample also encode this CDR3. This sequence joins TRBV5-6 and TRBJ1-1; the D is unclear. Trimming cost V 1 base and J 5 bases, with 6 bases left between them. The CDR3 is 12 residues long. Germline V CDR1 and CDR2: SGHDT, YYEEEE. The CDR3 region is CASSLRGTEAFF. CDR3 coding DNA: TGTGCCAGCAGCTTGCGCGGGACTGAAGCTTTCTTT.

Only a few counts were recorded for this clone. The chain employs TRBV4-3 and TRBJ2-1; TRBD2 matches at 7 bases. J lost 8 bases, V lost 2 bases, and 12 bases had no gene match. The CDR3 is made up of 16 amino acids. Germline V gene data show CDR1 as LGHNA and CDR2 as YSLEER. CDR3 residues: CASSQSIAGSKDEQFF. CDR3 DNA sequence: TGCGCCAGCAGCCAATCAATAGCGGGTTCAAAGGATGAGCAGTTCTTC.

The chain links TRBV14 to TRBJ2-1; 9 bases align to TRBD2. V shed 4 bases, J shed 6 bases, and the junction held 10 bases outside the gene matches. Germline CDR1 SGHDN, CDR2 FVKESK. CDR3 length: 16 amino acids. CDR3 nucleotide sequence: TGTGCCAGCAGCCGCACATTGGCAGCGGGAGGCAATGAGCAGTTCTTC. It is translated as CASSRTLAAGGNEQFF.

The chain is built from TRBV30 and TRBJ1-2, with 7 bases matching TRBD1. There are 15 residues in the CDR3. Germline V gives CDR1 GTSNPN, CDR2 SVGIG (reference sequence). V trimming: 0 bases; J trimming: 4 bases; junction bases outside the gene matches: 8. The CDR3 region is CAWSVGGGSIYGYTF. In DNA, the CDR3 is TGTGCCTGGAGTGTCGGAGGGGGCAGTATCTATGGCTACACCTTC.

The rearrangement joins TRBV28 to TRBJ2-7, with unresolved D. V lost 5 bases and J 0 bases, leaving 11 bases between the germline ends. Germline V lookup: CDR1 MDHEN, CDR2 SYDVKM. The CDR3 is 14 amino acids. The CDR3 sequence is CASSDTTYSYEQYF. CDR3 nucleotide sequence: TGTGCCAGCAGTGACACGACCTACTCCTACGAGCAGTACTTC.

This chain uses TRBV6-5 with TRBJ1-1; D perhaps matches TRBD1 (5 bases). CDR3 length equals 12 residues. V was trimmed by 6 bases and J by 8 bases, leaving 13 bases between them. Germline values: CDR1 MNHEY, CDR2 SVGAGI. The DNA for the CDR3 is TGTGCCAGCAGGACCGGGACTCCAGAAGCTTTCTTT. It yields the protein CASRTGTPEAFF.